This entry features one T cell receptor beta chain sequence. Antigen: not known. This sample is part of a study of a mutant IDH1 vaccine in newly diagnosed glioma. At the level of the study: Vaccination started 4-6 weeks after radiotherapy alone, or with temozolomide cycles. Among treated patients, 62.5% were male and around 40% female, and mean age was around 40 years.

Libraries were prepared by immunoSEQ multiplex PCR; TCRdb keeps only in-frame clonotypes and omits some of them. The data show 25,000 to 35,000 clones, approximately 80% seen once. Time point reported: week 23, last vaccination. Alongside topical imiquimod, each dose of vaccine comprised 300 ug of mutant IDH1 20-mer peptide. The origin of this receptor is a woman between 18 and 30 years old with glioma. The material sequenced was PBMCs, taken from a glioma patient whose treatment included an IDH1 peptide vaccine.

CDR3 DNA: TGTGCCAGCAGCCCTCTGACAGCAGCTAACTATGGCTACACCTTC. This gives the protein CASSPLTAANYGYTF. V usage is TRBV7-2 and J usage is TRBJ1-2; TRBD1 is a possible D gene (5 bases). CDR1 and CDR2 from the germline V gene are SGHTA and FQGNSA. The CDR3 totals 15 residues. Trimming pared 5 bases from V and 0 bases from J, leaving 13 bases between.